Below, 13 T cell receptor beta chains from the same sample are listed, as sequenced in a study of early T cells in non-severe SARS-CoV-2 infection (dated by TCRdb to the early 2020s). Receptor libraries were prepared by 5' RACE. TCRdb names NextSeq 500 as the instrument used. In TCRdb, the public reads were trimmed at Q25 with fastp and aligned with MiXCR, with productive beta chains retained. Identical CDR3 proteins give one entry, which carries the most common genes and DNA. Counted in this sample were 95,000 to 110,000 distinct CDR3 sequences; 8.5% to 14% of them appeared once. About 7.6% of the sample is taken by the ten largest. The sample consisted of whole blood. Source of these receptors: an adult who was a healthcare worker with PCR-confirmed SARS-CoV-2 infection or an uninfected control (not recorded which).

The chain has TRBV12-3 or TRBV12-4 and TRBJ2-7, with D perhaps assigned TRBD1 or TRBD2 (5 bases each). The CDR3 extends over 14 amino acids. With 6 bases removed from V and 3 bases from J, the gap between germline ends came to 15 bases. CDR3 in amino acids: CASRRDGGIYEQYF. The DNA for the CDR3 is TGTGCCAGCAGACGAGATGGGGGAATCTACGAGCAGTACTTC.

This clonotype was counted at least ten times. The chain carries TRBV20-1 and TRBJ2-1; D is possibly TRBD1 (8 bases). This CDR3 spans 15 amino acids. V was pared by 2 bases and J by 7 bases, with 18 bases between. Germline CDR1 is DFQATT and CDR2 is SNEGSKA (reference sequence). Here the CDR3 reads CSARHRGGEGNEQFF. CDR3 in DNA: TGCAGTGCTAGACACAGGGGGGGAGAAGGGAATGAGCAGTTCTTC.

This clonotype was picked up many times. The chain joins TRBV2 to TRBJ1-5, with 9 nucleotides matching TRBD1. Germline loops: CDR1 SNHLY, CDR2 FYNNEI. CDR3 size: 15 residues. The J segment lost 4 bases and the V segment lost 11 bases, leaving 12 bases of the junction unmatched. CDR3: CASIPGTGNNQPQHF. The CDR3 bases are TGTGCCTCAATCCCCGGGACAGGGAATAATCAGCCCCAGCATTTT.

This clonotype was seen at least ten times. DNA of the CDR3: TGTGCCAGCAGTTCGCCCCGGGTAGGGGAGCTGTTTTTT. Encoded protein: CASSSPRVGELFF. The V call is TRBV28, the J call TRBJ2-2; D remains ambiguous. Germline-derived CDR1 and CDR2 are MDHEN and SYDVKM. V dropped 4 bases and J dropped 8 bases, with 11 bases sitting between them. This CDR3 comprises 13 residues.

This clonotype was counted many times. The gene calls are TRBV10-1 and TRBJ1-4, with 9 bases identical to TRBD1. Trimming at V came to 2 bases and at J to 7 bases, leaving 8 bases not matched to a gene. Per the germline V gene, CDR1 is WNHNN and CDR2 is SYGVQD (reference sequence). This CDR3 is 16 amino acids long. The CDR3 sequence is CASSEGPGQGSEKLFF. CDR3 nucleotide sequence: TGCGCCAGCAGTGAGGGCCCGGGACAGGGTAGTGAAAAACTGTTTTTT.

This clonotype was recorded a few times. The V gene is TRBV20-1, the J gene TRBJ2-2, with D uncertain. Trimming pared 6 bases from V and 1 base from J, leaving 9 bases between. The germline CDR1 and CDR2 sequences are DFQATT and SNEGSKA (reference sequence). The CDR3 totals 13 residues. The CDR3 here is CSAQDRNTGELFF. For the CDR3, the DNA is TGCAGTGCCCAAGACCGGAACACCGGGGAGCTGTTTTTT.

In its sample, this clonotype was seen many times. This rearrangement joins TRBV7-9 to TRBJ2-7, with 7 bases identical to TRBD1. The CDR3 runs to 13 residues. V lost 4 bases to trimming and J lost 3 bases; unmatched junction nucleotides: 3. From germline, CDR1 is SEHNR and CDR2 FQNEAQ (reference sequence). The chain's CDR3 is CASSSTGYYEQYF. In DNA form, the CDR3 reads TGTGCCAGCAGCTCGACAGGGTACTACGAGCAGTACTTC.

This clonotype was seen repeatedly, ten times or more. CDR3 amino acids: CSAIRGVKDTQYF. The CDR3 bases are TGCAGTGCCATCAGGGGGGTGAAAGATACGCAGTATTTT. The V and J genes are TRBV20-1 and TRBJ2-3; perhaps TRBD1 as D (7 bases). The CDR3 is made up of 13 amino acids. CDR1 is DFQATT, CDR2 SNEGSKA, per germline (reference sequence). Trimming cost V 6 bases and J 5 bases, with 15 bases left between them.

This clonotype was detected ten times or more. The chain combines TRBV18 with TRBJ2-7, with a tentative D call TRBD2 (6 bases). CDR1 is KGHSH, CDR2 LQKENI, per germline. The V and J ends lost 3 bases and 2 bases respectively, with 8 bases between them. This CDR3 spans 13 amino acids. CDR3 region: CASSPPGAYEQYF. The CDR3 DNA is TGTGCCAGCTCACCTCCGGGAGCCTACGAGCAGTACTTC.

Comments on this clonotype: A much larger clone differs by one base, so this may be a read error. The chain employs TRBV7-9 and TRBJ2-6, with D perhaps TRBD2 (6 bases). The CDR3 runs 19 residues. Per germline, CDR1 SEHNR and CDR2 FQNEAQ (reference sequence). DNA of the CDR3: TGTGTCAGCAGCCCCAATTCGGGGGTGGTCCGCTCTGGGGCCAACGTCCTGACTTTC. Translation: CVSSPNSGVVRSGANVLTF.

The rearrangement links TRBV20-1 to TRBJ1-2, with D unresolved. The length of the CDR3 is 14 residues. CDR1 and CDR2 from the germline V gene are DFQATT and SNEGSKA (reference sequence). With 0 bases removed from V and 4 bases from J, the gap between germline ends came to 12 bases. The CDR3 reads CSARDTRSPYGYTF. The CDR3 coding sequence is TGCAGTGCTAGAGATACGAGGAGTCCCTATGGCTACACCTTC.

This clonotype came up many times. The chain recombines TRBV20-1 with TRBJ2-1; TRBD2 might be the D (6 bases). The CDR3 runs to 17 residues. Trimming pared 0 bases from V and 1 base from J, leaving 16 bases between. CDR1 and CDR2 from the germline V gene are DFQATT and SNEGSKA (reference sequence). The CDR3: CSARDPRSGGSYNEQFF. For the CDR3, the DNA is TGCAGTGCTAGAGATCCGAGGTCCGGGGGTTCCTACAATGAGCAGTTCTTC.

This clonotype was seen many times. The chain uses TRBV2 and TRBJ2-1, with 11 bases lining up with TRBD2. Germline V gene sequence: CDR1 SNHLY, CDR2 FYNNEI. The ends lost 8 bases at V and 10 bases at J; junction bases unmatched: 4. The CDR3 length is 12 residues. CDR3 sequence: CASQTSGKEQFF. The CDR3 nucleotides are TGTGCCAGCCAGACTAGCGGGAAGGAGCAGTTCTTC.